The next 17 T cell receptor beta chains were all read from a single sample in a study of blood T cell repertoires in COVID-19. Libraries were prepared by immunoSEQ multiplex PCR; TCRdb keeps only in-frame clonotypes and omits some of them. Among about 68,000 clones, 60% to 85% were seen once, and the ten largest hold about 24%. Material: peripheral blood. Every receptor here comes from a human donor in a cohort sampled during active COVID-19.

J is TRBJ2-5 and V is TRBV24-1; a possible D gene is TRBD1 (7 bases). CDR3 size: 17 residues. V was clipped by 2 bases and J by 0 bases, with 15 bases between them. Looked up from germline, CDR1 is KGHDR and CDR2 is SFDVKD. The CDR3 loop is CATSDSQPGGYQETQYF. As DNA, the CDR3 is TGTGCCACCAGTGATTCCCAGCCAGGGGGGTACCAAGAGACCCAGTACTTC.

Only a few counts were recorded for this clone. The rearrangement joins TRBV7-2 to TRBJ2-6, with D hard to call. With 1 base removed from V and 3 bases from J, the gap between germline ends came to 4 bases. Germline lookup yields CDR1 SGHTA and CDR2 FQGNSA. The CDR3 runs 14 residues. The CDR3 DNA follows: TGTGCCAGCAGCTTAGACTTTGGGGCCAACGTCCTGACTTTC. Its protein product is CASSLDFGANVLTF.

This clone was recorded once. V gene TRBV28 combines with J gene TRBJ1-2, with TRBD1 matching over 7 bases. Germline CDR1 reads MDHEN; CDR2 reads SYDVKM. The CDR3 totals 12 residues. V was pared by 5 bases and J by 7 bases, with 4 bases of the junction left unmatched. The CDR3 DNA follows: TGTGCCAGCAGTACGACAGGGCTTGGCTACACCTTC. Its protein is CASSTTGLGYTF.

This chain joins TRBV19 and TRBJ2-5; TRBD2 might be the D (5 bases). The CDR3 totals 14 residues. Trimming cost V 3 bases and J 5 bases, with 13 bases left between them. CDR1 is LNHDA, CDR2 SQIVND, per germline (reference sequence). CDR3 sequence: CASSIARRAETQYF. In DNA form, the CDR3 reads TGTGCCAGTAGTATCGCCAGGCGGGCGGAGACCCAGTACTTC.

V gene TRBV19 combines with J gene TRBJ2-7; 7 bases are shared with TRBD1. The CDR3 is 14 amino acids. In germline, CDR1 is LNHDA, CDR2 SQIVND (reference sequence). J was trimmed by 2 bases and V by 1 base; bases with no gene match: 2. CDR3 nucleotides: TGTGCCAGTAGTATAGGAGGACAGGCCTACGAGCAGTACTTC. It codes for CASSIGGQAYEQYF. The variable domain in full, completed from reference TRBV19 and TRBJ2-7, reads DGGITQSPKYLFRKEGQNVTLSCEQNLNHDAMYWYRQDPGQGLRLIYYSQIVNDFQKGDIAEGYSVSREKKESFPLTVTSAQKNPTAFYLCASSIGGQAYEQYFGPGTRLTVT.

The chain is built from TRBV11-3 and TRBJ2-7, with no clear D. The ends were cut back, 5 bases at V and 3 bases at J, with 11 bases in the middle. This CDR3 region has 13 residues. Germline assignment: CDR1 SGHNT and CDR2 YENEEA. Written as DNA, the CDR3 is TGTGCCAGCAGCGCCGGTGTAGACTACGAGCAGTACTTC. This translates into CASSAGVDYEQYF.

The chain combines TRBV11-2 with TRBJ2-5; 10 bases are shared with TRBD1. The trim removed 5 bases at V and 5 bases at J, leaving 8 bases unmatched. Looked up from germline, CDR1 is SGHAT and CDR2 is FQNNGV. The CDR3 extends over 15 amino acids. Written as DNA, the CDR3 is TGTGCCAGCAGCCCCCGGGACAGGGGTAGGGAGACCCAGTACTTC. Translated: CASSPRDRGRETQYF.

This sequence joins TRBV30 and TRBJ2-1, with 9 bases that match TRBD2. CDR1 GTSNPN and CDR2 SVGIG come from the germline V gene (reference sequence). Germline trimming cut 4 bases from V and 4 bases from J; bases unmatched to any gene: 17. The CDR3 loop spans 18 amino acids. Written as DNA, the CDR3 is TGTGCCTGGATGCCCAACACCTATGGGACTAGCAGATACAATGAGCAGTTCTTC. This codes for CAWMPNTYGTSRYNEQFF.

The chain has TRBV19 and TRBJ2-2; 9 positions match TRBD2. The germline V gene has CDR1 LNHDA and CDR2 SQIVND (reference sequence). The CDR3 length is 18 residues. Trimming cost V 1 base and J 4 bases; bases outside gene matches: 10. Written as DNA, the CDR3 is TGTGCCAGTAGTATAGGAGGGATTAGCGGGGGTTTCACCGGGGAGCTGTTTTTT. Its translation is CASSIGGISGGFTGELFF.

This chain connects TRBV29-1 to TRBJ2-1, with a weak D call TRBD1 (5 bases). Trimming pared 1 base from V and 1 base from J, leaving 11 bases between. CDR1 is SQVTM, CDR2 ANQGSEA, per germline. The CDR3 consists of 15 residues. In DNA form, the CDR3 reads TGCAGCGTTGAAGGCGACAGTCGTTCCTACAATGAGCAGTTCTTC. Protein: CSVEGDSRSYNEQFF.

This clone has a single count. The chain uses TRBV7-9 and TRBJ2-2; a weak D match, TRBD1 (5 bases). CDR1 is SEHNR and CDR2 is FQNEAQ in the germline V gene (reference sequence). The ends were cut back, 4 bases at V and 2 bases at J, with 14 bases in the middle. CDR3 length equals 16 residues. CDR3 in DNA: TGTGCCAGCAGCTCCGGGTCAGGGATAAACACCGGGGAGCTGTTTTTT. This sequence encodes CASSSGSGINTGELFF.

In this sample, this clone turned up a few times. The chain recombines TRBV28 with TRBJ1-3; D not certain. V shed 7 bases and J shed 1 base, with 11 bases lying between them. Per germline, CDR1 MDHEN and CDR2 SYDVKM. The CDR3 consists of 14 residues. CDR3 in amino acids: CASKLLLSGNTIYF. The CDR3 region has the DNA TGTGCCAGCAAACTGTTGTTGTCTGGAAACACCATATATTTT.

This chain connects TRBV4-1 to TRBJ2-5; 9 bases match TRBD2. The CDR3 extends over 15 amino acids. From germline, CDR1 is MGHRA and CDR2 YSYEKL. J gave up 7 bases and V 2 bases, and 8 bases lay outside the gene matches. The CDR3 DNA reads TGCGCCAGCAGCCAATTTTCTAGCGGGGCCGGGACCCAGTACTTC. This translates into CASSQFSSGAGTQYF.

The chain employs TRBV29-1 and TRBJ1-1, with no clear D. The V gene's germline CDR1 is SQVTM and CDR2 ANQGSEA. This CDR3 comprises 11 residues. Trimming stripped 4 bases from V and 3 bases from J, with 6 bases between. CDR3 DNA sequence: TGCAGCGTTGTAGCGTACACTGAAGCTTTCTTT. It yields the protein CSVVAYTEAFF.

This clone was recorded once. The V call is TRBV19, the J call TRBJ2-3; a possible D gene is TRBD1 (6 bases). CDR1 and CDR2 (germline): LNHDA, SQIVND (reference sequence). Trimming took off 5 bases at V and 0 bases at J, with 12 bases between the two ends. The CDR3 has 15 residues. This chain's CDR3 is CASSLSGQSTDTQYF. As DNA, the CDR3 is TGTGCCAGTAGTCTGTCGGGACAAAGCACAGATACGCAGTATTTT. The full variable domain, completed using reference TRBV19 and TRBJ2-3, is DGGITQSPKYLFRKEGQNVTLSCEQNLNHDAMYWYRQDPGQGLRLIYYSQIVNDFQKGDIAEGYSVSREKKESFPLTVTSAQKNPTAFYLCASSLSGQSTDTQYFGPGTRLTVL.

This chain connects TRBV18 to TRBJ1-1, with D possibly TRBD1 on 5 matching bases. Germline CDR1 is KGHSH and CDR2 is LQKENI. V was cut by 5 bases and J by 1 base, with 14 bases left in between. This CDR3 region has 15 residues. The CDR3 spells CASSSSTERNTEAFF. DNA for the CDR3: TGTGCCAGCTCAAGTTCGACAGAGAGGAACACTGAAGCTTTCTTT.

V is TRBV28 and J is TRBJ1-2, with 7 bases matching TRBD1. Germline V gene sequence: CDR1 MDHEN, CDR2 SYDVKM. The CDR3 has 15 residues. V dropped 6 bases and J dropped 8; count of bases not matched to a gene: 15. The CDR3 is CASSPGQVESWGYTF. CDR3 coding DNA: TGTGCCAGCAGCCCCGGACAGGTCGAGAGTTGGGGCTACACCTTC.